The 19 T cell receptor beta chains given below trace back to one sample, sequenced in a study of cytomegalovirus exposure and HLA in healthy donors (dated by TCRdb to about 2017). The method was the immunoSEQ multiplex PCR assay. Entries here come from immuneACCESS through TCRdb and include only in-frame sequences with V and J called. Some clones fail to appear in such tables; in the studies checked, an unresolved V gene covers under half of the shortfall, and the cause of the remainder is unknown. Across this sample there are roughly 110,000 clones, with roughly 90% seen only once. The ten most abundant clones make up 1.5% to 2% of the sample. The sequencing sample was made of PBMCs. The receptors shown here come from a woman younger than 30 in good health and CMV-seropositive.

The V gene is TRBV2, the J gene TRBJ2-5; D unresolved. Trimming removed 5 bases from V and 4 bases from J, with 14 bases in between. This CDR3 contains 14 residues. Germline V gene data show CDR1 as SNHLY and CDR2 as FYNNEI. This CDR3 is CASSRAAMRETQYF. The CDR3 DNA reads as TGTGCCAGCAGTCGCGCGGCTATGCGAGAGACCCAGTACTTC.

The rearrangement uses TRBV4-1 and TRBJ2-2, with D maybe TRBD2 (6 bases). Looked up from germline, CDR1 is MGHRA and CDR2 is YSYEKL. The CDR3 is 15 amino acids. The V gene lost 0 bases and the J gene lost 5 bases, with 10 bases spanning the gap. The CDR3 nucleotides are TGCGCCAGCAGCCAAGATCGCGCGGGGACCGGGGAGCTGTTTTTT. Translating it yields CASSQDRAGTGELFF.

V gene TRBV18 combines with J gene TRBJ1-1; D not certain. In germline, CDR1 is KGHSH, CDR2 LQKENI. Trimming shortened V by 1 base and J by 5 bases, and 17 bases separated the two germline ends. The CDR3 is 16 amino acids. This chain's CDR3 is CASSPQDPVGGTEAFF. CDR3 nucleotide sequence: TGTGCCAGCTCACCACAGGATCCGGTTGGAGGTACTGAAGCTTTCTTT.

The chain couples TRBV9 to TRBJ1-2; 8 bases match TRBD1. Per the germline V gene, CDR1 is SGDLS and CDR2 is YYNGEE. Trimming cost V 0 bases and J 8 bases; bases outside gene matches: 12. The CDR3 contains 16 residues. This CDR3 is CASSVEPQGALEGYTF. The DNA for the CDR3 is TGTGCCAGCAGCGTAGAACCCCAGGGGGCTCTGGAGGGCTACACCTTC. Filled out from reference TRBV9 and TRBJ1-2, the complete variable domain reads DSGVTQTPKHLITATGQRVTLRCSPRSGDLSVYWYQQSLDQGLQFLIQYYNGEERAKGNILERFSAQQFPDLHSELNLSSLELGDSALYFCASSVEPQGALEGYTFGSGTRLTVV.

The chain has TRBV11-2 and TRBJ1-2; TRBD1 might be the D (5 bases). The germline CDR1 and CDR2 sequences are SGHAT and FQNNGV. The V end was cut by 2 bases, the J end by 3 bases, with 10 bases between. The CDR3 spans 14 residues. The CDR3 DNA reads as TGTGCCAGCAGCTTACAGGGCAGGGACTATGGCTACACCTTC. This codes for CASSLQGRDYGYTF. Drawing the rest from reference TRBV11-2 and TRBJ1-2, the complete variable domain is EAGVAQSPRYKIIEKRQSVAFWCNPISGHATLYWYQQILGQGPKLLIQFQNNGVVDDSQLPKDRFSAERLKGVDSTLKIQPAKLEDSAVYLCASSLQGRDYGYTFGSGTRLTVV.

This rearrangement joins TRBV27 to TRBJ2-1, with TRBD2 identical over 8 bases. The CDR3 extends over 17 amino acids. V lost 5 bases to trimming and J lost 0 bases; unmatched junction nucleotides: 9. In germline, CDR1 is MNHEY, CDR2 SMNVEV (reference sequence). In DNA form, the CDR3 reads TGTGCCAGCAGTCCGACCCGGACTAGCTTCTCCTACAATGAGCAGTTCTTC. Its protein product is CASSPTRTSFSYNEQFF.

The CDR3 region is CASSLGLYTGELFF. Written as DNA, the CDR3 is TGTGCCAGCAGCCTCGGACTGTACACCGGGGAGCTGTTTTTT. The chain links TRBV27 to TRBJ2-2; weak D call: TRBD2 (5 bases). The ends were cut back, 6 bases at V and 3 bases at J, with 11 bases in the middle. Germline-derived CDR1 and CDR2 are MNHEY and SMNVEV (reference sequence). This CDR3 contains 14 residues.

CDR3 amino acids: CASSDGAGSYNEQFF. The CDR3 nucleotides are TGTGCCAGCAGTGATGGGGCAGGTAGCTACAATGAGCAGTTCTTC. This sequence joins TRBV6-4 and TRBJ2-1; TRBD1 might be the D (5 bases). Germline V gene sequence: CDR1 MRHNA, CDR2 SNTAGT. The ends were cut back, 3 bases at V and 3 bases at J, with 12 bases in the middle. The CDR3 is made up of 15 amino acids.

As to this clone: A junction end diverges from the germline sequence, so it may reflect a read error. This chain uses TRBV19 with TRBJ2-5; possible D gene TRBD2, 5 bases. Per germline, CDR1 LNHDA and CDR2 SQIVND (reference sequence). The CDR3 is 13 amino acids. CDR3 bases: TGTGCTAGTACCCCCAGCGGACAAGAGACCCAGTACTTC. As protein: CASTPSGQETQYF.

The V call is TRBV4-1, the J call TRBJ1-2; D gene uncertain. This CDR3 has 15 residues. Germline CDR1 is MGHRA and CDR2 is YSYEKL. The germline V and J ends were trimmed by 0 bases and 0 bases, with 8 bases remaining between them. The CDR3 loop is CASSQDEQPNYGYTF. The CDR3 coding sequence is TGCGCCAGCAGCCAAGACGAACAGCCTAACTATGGCTACACCTTC.

The CDR3 loop is CSVEPGLAGGYTDTQYF. For the CDR3, the DNA is TGCAGCGTTGAACCCGGGCTAGCGGGGGGGTACACAGATACGCAGTATTTT. The V and J genes are TRBV29-1 and TRBJ2-3; 12 nucleotides match TRBD2. The germline CDR1 and CDR2 sequences are SQVTM and ANQGSEA. CDR3 length equals 17 residues. V was pared by 2 bases and J by 2 bases, with 8 bases of the junction left unmatched.

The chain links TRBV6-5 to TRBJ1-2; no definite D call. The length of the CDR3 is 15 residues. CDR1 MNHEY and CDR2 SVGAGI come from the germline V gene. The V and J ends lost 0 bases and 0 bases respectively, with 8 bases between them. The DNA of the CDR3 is TGTGCCAGCAGTTACTCGGCGGCTACTAACTATGGCTACACCTTC. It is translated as CASSYSAATNYGYTF.

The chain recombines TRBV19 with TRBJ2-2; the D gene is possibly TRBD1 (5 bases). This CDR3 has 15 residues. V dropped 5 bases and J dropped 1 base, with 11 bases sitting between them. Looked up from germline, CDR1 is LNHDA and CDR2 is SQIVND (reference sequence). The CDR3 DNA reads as TGTGCCAGTAGTTTACGGACAAAGAACACCGGGGAGCTGTTTTTT. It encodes CASSLRTKNTGELFF.

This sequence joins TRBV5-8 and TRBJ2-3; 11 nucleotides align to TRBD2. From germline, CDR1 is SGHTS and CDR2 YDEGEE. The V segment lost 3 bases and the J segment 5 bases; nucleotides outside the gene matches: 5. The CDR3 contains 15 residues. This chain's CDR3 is CASSSGLAAGDTQYF. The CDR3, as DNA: TGTGCCAGCAGCTCGGGACTAGCGGCTGGAGATACGCAGTATTTT.

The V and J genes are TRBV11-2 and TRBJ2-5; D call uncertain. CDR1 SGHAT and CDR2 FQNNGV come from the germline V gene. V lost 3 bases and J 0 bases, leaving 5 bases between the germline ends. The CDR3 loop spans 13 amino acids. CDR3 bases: TGTGCCAGCAGCTTGCAGTACCAAGAGACCCAGTACTTC. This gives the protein CASSLQYQETQYF.

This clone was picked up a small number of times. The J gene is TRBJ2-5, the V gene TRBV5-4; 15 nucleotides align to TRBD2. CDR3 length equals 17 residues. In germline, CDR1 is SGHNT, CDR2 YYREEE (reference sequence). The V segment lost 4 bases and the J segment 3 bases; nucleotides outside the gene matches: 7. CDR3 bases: TGTGCCAGCAGCCCTGGACTAGCGGGGGGGCCAGAAGAGACCCAGTACTTC. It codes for CASSPGLAGGPEETQYF.

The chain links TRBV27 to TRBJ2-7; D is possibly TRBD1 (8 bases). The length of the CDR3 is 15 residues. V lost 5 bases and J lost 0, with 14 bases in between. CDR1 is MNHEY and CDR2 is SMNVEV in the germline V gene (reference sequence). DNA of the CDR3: TGTGCCAGCAGTCGAACAGGGGGGGACTCCTACGAGCAGTACGTC. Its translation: CASSRTGGDSYEQYV.

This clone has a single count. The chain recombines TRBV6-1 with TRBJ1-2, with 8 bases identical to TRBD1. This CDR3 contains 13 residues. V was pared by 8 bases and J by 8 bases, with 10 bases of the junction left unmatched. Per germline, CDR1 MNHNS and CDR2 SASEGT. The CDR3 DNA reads TGTGCCAGCTTGACAGGGGTTCCTAGCGGCTACACCTTC. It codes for CASLTGVPSGYTF.

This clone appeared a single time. The CDR3 sequence is CASSPYRGGYGYTF. The CDR3 bases are TGTGCCAGCAGTCCATACAGGGGGGGCTATGGCTACACCTTC. The rearrangement uses TRBV28 and TRBJ1-2, with TRBD1 identical over 8 bases. The length of the CDR3 is 14 residues. Germline CDR1 and CDR2: MDHEN and SYDVKM. After removal of 5 bases from V and 4 bases from J, the junction contained 6 bases not matched to a gene.